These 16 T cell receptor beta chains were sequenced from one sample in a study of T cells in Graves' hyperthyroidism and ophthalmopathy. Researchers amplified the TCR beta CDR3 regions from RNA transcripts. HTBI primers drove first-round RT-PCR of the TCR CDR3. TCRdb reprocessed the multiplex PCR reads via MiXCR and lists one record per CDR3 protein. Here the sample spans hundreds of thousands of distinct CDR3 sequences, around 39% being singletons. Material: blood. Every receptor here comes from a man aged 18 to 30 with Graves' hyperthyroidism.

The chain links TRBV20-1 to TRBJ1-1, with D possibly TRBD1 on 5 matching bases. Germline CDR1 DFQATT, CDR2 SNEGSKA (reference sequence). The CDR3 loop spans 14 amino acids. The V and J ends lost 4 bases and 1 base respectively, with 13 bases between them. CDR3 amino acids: CSATAVGENTEAFF. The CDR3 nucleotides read TGCAGTGCTACCGCAGTAGGGGAGAACACTGAAGCTTTCTTT.

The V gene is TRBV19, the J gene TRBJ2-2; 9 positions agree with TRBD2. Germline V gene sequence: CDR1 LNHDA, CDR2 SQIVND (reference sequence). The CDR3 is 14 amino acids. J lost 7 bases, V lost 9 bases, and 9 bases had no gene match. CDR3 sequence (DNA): TGTGCCAGCGATAGCGGGAGAGCGGTCGGGGAGCTGTTTTTT. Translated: CASDSGRAVGELFF.

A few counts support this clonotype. The CDR3 DNA sequence: TGTGCCAGCAGCACCCCTAGCGGTCTTCACACCGGGGAGCTGTTTTTT. It is translated as CASSTPSGLHTGELFF. The chain joins TRBV7-9 to TRBJ2-2; 7 nucleotides line up with TRBD2. With V trimmed by 5 bases and J by 3 bases, 9 bases remained unmatched. The CDR3 sequence is 16 residues long. Germline loops: CDR1 SEHNR, CDR2 FQNEAQ (reference sequence).

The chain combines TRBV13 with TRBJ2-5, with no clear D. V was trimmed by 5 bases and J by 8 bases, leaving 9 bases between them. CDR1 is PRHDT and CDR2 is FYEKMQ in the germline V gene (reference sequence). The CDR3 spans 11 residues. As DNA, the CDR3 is TGTGCCAGCAGCCCAGATTTAACCCAGTACTTC. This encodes CASSPDLTQYF.

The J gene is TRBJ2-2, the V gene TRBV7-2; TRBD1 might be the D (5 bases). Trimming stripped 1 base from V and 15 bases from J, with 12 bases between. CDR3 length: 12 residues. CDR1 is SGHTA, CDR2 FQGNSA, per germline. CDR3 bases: TGTGCCAGCAGCTTAGAGGGCAGGGTGATGTTTTTT. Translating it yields CASSLEGRVMFF.

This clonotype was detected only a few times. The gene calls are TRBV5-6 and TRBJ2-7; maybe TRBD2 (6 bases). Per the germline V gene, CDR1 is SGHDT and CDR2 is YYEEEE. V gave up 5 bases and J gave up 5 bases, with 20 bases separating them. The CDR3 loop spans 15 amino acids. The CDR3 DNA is TGTGCCAGCAGTTACTCAGAACTAGCAAGGGACGAGCAGTACTTC. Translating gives CASSYSELARDEQYF.

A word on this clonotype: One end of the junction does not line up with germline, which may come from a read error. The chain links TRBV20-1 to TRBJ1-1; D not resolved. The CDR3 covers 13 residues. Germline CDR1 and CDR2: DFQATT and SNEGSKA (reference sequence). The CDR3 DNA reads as TGCAGTGCCCTGGGCCTATTGAACACTGAAGCTCTCTTT. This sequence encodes CSALGLLNTEALF.

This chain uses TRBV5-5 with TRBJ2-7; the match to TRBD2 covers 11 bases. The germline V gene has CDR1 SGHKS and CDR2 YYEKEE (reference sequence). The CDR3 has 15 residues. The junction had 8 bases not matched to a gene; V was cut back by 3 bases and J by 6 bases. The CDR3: CASSSRLAGPSEQYF. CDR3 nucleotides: TGTGCCAGCAGCTCACGACTAGCGGGACCCTCCGAGCAGTACTTC.

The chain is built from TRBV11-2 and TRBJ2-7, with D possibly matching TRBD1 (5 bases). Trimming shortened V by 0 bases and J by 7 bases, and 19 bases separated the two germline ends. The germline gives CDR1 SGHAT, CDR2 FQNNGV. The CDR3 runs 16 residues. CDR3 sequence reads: CASSLDQGRGFGEQYF. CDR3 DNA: TGTGCCAGCAGCTTAGACCAGGGAAGGGGTTTTGGTGAGCAGTACTTC.

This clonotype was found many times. Written as DNA, the CDR3 is TGCAGCGTTGGGCCGGGACTTTATGGCTACACCTTC. Its translation is CSVGPGLYGYTF. The chain links TRBV29-1 to TRBJ1-2; tentative D call: TRBD1 (5 bases). CDR1 and CDR2 from the germline V gene are SQVTM and ANQGSEA. This CDR3 has 12 residues. The germline V and J ends were trimmed by 4 bases and 5 bases, with 11 bases remaining between them. The variable domain in full, with the rest retrieved from reference TRBV29-1 and TRBJ1-2, is SAVISQKPSRDICQRGTSLTIQCQVDSQVTMMFWYRQQPGQSLTLIATANQGSEATYESGFVIDKFPISRPNLTFSTLTVSNMSPEDSSIYLCSVGPGLYGYTFGSGTRLTVV.

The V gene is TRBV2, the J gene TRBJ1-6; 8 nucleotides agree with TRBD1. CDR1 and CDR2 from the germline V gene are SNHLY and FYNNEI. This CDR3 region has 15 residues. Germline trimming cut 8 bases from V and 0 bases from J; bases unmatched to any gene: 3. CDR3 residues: CASQGASSYNSPLHF. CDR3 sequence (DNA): TGTGCCAGCCAGGGGGCGAGCTCCTATAATTCACCCCTCCACTTT.

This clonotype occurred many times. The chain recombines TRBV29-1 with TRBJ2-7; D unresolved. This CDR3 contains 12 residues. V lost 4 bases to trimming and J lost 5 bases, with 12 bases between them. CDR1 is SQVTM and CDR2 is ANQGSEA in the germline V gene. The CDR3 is CSVGSIRNEQYF. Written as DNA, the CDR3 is TGCAGCGTTGGTTCAATTCGTAACGAGCAGTACTTC.

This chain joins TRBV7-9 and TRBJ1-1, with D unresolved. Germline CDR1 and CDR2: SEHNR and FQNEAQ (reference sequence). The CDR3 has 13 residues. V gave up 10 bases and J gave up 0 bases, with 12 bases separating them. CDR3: CATEPQMNTEAFF. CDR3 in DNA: TGTGCCACCGAGCCGCAGATGAACACTGAAGCTTTCTTT.

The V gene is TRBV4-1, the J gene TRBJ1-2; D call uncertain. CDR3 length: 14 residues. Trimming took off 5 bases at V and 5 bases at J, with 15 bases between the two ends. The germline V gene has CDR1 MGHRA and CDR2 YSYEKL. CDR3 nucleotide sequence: TGCGCCAGCAGCGATACCGTCAGGACTTATGGCTACACCTTC. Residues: CASSDTVRTYGYTF.

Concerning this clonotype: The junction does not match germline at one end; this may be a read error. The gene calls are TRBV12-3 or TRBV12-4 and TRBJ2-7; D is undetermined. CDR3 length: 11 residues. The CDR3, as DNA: TGTGCCACCTTCAGGTCCTACAAGCAGTACTTC. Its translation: CATFRSYKQYF.

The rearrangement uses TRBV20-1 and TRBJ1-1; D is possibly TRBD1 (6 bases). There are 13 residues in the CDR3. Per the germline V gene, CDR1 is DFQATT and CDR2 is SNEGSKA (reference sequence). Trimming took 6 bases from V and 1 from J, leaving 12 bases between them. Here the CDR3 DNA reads TGCAGTGCCGGAAGGGGGGGGAACACTGAAGCTTTCTTT. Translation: CSAGRGGNTEAFF.